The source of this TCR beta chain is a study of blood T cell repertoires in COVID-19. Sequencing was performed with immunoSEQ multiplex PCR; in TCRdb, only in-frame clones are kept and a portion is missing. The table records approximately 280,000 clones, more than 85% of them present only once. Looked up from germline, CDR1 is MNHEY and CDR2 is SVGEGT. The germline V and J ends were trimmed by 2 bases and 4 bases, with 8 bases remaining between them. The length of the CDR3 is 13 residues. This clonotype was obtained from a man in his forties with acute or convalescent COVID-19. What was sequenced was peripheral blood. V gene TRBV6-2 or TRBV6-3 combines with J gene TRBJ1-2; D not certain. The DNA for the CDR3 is TGTGCCAGCAGTTACGGCTCAACCTATGGCTACACCTTC. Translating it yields CASSYGSTYGYTF.